Listed here are 25 T cell receptor beta chains from one sample, sequenced in a study of shared clonotypes between healthy human individuals. TCRdb's copy holds only in-frame clones and misses some; the assay was immunoSEQ multiplex PCR. The data show a few hundred thousand clones, around 97% seen once. Sequenced input: naive CD4+ T cells sorted from blood. As to subset: CD45RA+ positively selected. Receptors originate from a woman aged 25 to 39 in good health.

This chain connects TRBV5-4 to TRBJ1-2; TRBD1 agrees at 7 bases. Germline CDR1 is SGHNT and CDR2 is YYREEE (reference sequence). This CDR3 has 16 residues. Losses at the gene ends were 0 bases for V and 4 bases for J; bases not matched to a gene: 9. This chain's CDR3 is CASSLAPLQGIYGYTF. DNA for the CDR3: TGTGCCAGCAGCTTGGCCCCGTTACAGGGGATCTATGGCTACACCTTC.

V is TRBV12-5 and J is TRBJ2-5; no firm D call. Trimming took off 2 bases at V and 3 bases at J, with 7 bases between the two ends. The length of the CDR3 is 13 residues. CDR1 and CDR2 from the germline V gene are LGHNT and FRNRAP. The CDR3 DNA is TGTGCTAGTGGTTTGTCCGCGGAAGAGACCCAGTACTTC. Protein: CASGLSAEETQYF.

The gene calls are TRBV7-8 and TRBJ1-4; weak D call: TRBD1 (5 bases). Trimming stripped 5 bases from V and 0 bases from J, with 25 bases between. The CDR3 has 20 residues. In germline, CDR1 is SGHVS, CDR2 FQNEAQ. This chain's CDR3 is CASSRSKQELRHATNEKLFF. In nucleotides, the CDR3 is TGTGCCAGCAGCCGAAGCAAACAGGAACTAAGGCATGCAACTAATGAAAAACTGTTTTTT.

The rearrangement uses TRBV19 and TRBJ2-7; TRBD1 matches at 9 bases. Trimming removed 1 base from V and 6 bases from J; junction bases left unmatched: 7. Germline values: CDR1 LNHDA, CDR2 SQIVND (reference sequence). The length of the CDR3 is 15 residues. CDR3 nucleotide sequence: TGTGCCAGTAGTATAGTGGGGACAGGGAGAGGCGAGCAGTACTTC. It is translated as CASSIVGTGRGEQYF. The full variable domain, in which reference TRBV19 and TRBJ2-7 provide the parts outside the CDR3, is DGGITQSPKYLFRKEGQNVTLSCEQNLNHDAMYWYRQDPGQGLRLIYYSQIVNDFQKGDIAEGYSVSREKKESFPLTVTSAQKNPTAFYLCASSIVGTGRGEQYFGPGTRLTVT.

The J gene is TRBJ2-1, the V gene TRBV5-1; 9 positions match TRBD2. J lost 3 bases, V lost 1 base, and 2 bases had no gene match. This CDR3 contains 15 residues. Germline V lookup: CDR1 SGHRS, CDR2 YFSETQ. CDR3 in amino acids: CASSLPSGIYNEQFF. Here the CDR3 DNA reads TGCGCCAGCAGCTTGCCTAGCGGGATCTACAATGAGCAGTTCTTC. Together with reference TRBV5-1 and TRBJ2-1, the CDR3 gives the full variable domain: KAGVTQTPRYLIKTRGQQVTLSCSPISGHRSVSWYQQTPGQGLQFLFEYFSETQRNKGNFPGRFSGRQFSNSRSEMNVSTLELGDSALYLCASSLPSGIYNEQFFGPGTRLTVL.

The chain combines TRBV6-1 with TRBJ2-1, with D possibly matching TRBD2 (6 bases). The CDR3 is 15 residues long. Germline loops: CDR1 MNHNS, CDR2 SASEGT. Trimming stripped 4 bases from V and 5 bases from J, with 15 bases between. The CDR3 reads CASSARGPRDNEQFF. CDR3 nucleotides: TGTGCCAGCAGTGCGCGGGGTCCCCGGGACAATGAGCAGTTCTTC.

The rearrangement joins TRBV7-6 to TRBJ2-1; 12 bases agree with TRBD2. The V gene's germline CDR1 is SGHVS and CDR2 FNYEAQ. The ends lost 2 bases at V and 7 bases at J; junction bases unmatched: 6. This CDR3 has 16 amino acids. CDR3 residues: CASSLKTSGSTNEQFF. The CDR3 coding sequence is TGTGCCAGCAGCTTAAAGACTAGCGGGAGTACAAATGAGCAGTTCTTC.

This chain connects TRBV7-9 to TRBJ2-7; 11 bases are shared with TRBD1. This CDR3 region has 17 residues. Unmatched junction bases numbered 13, after V lost 4 bases and J lost 5 bases. Germline V gives CDR1 SEHNR, CDR2 FQNEAQ (reference sequence). CDR3 bases: TGTGCCAGCAGCTCCATATGGACCGGGACAGGGGGACACGAGCAGTACTTC. Amino acids: CASSSIWTGTGGHEQYF.

For this clone: The sample has other DNA sequences that encode this CDR3 too. The chain links TRBV28 to TRBJ2-7; 14 bases agree with TRBD2. V was pared by 2 bases and J by 3 bases, with 3 bases of the junction left unmatched. CDR1 MDHEN and CDR2 SYDVKM come from the germline V gene. This CDR3 has 16 residues. Here the CDR3 reads CASSLLGTSGSYEQYF. DNA of the CDR3: TGTGCCAGCAGTTTACTTGGGACTAGCGGGAGCTACGAGCAGTACTTC.

The chain uses TRBV30 and TRBJ1-3; D may be TRBD1 (5 bases). The CDR3 consists of 15 residues. The germline V gene has CDR1 GTSNPN and CDR2 SVGIG (reference sequence). Trimming removed 0 bases at V and 4 bases at J, with 13 bases between. CDR3 nucleotides: TGTGCCTGGAGTGTACGGGCAGGGTCCGGAAACACCATATATTTT. Amino acids: CAWSVRAGSGNTIYF.

This chain uses TRBV9 with TRBJ1-3, with D hard to call. Per the germline V gene, CDR1 is SGDLS and CDR2 is YYNGEE. The V end was cut by 3 bases, the J end by 5 bases, with 18 bases between. This CDR3 has 16 amino acids. CDR3 nucleotide sequence: TGTGCCAGCAGCGCCCAGGTCTCGTTACTAAGAAACACCATATATTTT. It yields the protein CASSAQVSLLRNTIYF.

The chain uses TRBV19 and TRBJ2-5, with 8 bases fitting TRBD2. The V segment lost 8 bases and the J segment 1 base; nucleotides outside the gene matches: 6. CDR1 and CDR2 from the germline V gene are LNHDA and SQIVND (reference sequence). This CDR3 region has 14 residues. The CDR3 here is CASLDTSGQETQYF. In DNA form, the CDR3 reads TGTGCCAGTCTCGATACTAGCGGCCAAGAGACCCAGTACTTC.

The V gene is TRBV4-1, the J gene TRBJ2-2, with TRBD2 identical over 13 bases. The CDR3 spans 18 residues. With V trimmed by 4 bases and J by 4 bases, 9 bases remained unmatched. CDR1 is MGHRA and CDR2 is YSYEKL in the germline V gene. CDR3 sequence (DNA): TGCGCCAGCAGCCTTCAACTAGCGGGAGGGCCTCGCACCGGGGAGCTGTTTTTT. Its translation: CASSLQLAGGPRTGELFF.

The chain recombines TRBV28 with TRBJ1-2; unclear D gene. V lost 5 bases, J lost 5 bases, and 6 bases lay in between. CDR3 length: 11 amino acids. Germline CDR1 MDHEN, CDR2 SYDVKM. CDR3 bases: TGTGCCAGCAGTCAAACGTATGGCTACACCTTC. Its protein product is CASSQTYGYTF.

The CDR3 nucleotides read TGCGCCAGCAGCTTGAACGAGGTTTCCTATAATTCACCCCTCCACTTT. Translation gives CASSLNEVSYNSPLHF. The chain combines TRBV5-1 with TRBJ1-6; D gene uncertain. CDR3 length: 16 amino acids. Trimming took off 1 base at V and 1 base at J, with 9 bases between the two ends. Germline loops: CDR1 SGHRS, CDR2 YFSETQ. Based on the CDR3 plus reference TRBV5-1 and TRBJ1-6, the full variable domain is KAGVTQTPRYLIKTRGQQVTLSCSPISGHRSVSWYQQTPGQGLQFLFEYFSETQRNKGNFPGRFSGRQFSNSRSEMNVSTLELGDSALYLCASSLNEVSYNSPLHFGNGTRLTVT.

This clone was detected once. V usage is TRBV25-1 and J usage is TRBJ2-1; 7 bases match TRBD1. The CDR3 runs to 15 residues. Germline CDR1 and CDR2: MGHDK and SYGVNS. Trimming cost V 8 bases and J 2 bases; bases outside gene matches: 9. CDR3: CASSEAGGPYNEQFF. In DNA, the CDR3 is TGTGCCAGCTCCGAGGCAGGGGGTCCCTACAATGAGCAGTTCTTC.

The chain recombines TRBV2 with TRBJ2-3; 8 nucleotides match TRBD2. The germline gives CDR1 SNHLY, CDR2 FYNNEI. This CDR3 has 14 amino acids. J lost 6 bases, V lost 4 bases, and 6 bases had no gene match. CDR3 in amino acids: CASSVAGRVDTQYF. Here the CDR3 DNA reads TGTGCCAGCAGTGTAGCGGGGCGGGTTGATACGCAGTATTTT.

This clone was picked up one time. This chain connects TRBV5-1 to TRBJ2-7; TRBD1 agrees at 8 bases. Germline CDR1 SGHRS, CDR2 YFSETQ. With 3 bases clipped from V and 3 bases from J, the junction kept 8 bases outside the gene matches. The CDR3 consists of 15 residues. This CDR3 is CASSSGQGTGYEQYF. In DNA, the CDR3 is TGCGCCAGCAGCTCAGGACAGGGAACGGGCTACGAGCAGTACTTC.

The rearrangement joins TRBV19 to TRBJ2-1; D is unresolved. Trimming took 6 bases from V and 0 from J, leaving 15 bases between them. The CDR3 runs 16 residues. Germline V lookup: CDR1 LNHDA, CDR2 SQIVND (reference sequence). Written as DNA, the CDR3 is TGTGCCAGTAGCGGTAAGACATCCTTCTCCTACAATGAGCAGTTCTTC. Amino acid sequence: CASSGKTSFSYNEQFF.

The chain has TRBV18 and TRBJ2-6; D unclear. The CDR3 extends over 16 amino acids. Germline V lookup: CDR1 KGHSH, CDR2 LQKENI. Trimming cost V 6 bases and J 1 base, with 13 bases left between them. In nucleotides, the CDR3 is TGTGCCAGCTCTCGAAGAACCCCATCTGGGGCCAACGTCCTGACTTTC. Amino acid sequence: CASSRRTPSGANVLTF. Full variable domain (rest looked up from reference TRBV18 and TRBJ2-6): NAGVMQNPRHLVRRRGQEARLRCSPMKGHSHVYWYRQLPEEGLKFMVYLQKENIIDESGMPKERFSAEFPKEGPSILRIQQVVRGDSAAYFCASSRRTPSGANVLTFGAGSRLTVL.

This chain's CDR3 is CSATEGDTF. In DNA, the CDR3 is TGCAGCGCCACAGAAGGGGACACCTTC. V usage is TRBV29-1 and J usage is TRBJ1-2; TRBD1 is a possible D gene (5 bases). V lost 7 bases and J 12 bases, leaving 12 bases between the germline ends. Germline V lookup: CDR1 SQVTM, CDR2 ANQGSEA. The CDR3 runs 9 residues. The variable domain in full, with the rest retrieved from reference TRBV29-1 and TRBJ1-2, is SAVISQKPSRDICQRGTSLTIQCQVDSQVTMMFWYRQQPGQSLTLIATANQGSEATYESGFVIDKFPISRPNLTFSTLTVSNMSPEDSSIYLCSATEGDTFGSGTRLTVV.

The rearrangement links TRBV6-6 to TRBJ1-1, with unresolved D. Germline assignment: CDR1 MNHNY and CDR2 SVGAGI (reference sequence). V lost 0 bases and J lost 3, with 8 bases in between. This CDR3 spans 14 amino acids. The CDR3 here is CASSYSPGDTEAFF. The CDR3 coding sequence is TGTGCCAGCAGTTACTCGCCGGGAGACACTGAAGCTTTCTTT.

V is TRBV28 and J is TRBJ2-1; 9 positions match TRBD1. With 5 bases clipped from V and 5 bases from J, the junction kept 7 bases outside the gene matches. Germline V CDR1 and CDR2: MDHEN, SYDVKM. This CDR3 spans 15 amino acids. CDR3 DNA: TGTGCCAGCAGTCCCGGGACAGGGCCAAACAATGAGCAGTTCTTC. Encoded protein: CASSPGTGPNNEQFF.

V is TRBV4-1 and J is TRBJ2-5; D not resolved. V was pared by 4 bases and J by 1 base, with 16 bases between. The germline V gene encodes CDR1 MGHRA and CDR2 YSYEKL. This CDR3 region has 16 residues. CDR3 DNA: TGCGCCAGCAGCCTCTTACCCTCACGGGCCCAAGAGACCCAGTACTTC. It specifies CASSLLPSRAQETQYF.

This clone showed up just a few times. The J gene is TRBJ1-5, the V gene TRBV28; D gene unclear. Per the germline V gene, CDR1 is MDHEN and CDR2 is SYDVKM. V lost 3 bases and J lost 7, with 4 bases in between. The CDR3 spans 11 residues. The CDR3 is CASSLKQPQHF. The CDR3 nucleotides are TGTGCCAGCAGTTTGAAACAGCCCCAGCATTTT. The full variable domain, with the rest looked up from reference TRBV28 and TRBJ1-5, is DVKVTQSSRYLVKRTGEKVFLECVQDMDHENMFWYRQDPGLGLRLIYFSYDVKMKEKGDIPEGYSVSREKKERFSLILESASTNQTSMYLCASSLKQPQHFGDGTRLSIL.